Sequencing of this TCR beta chain was carried out in a study of T-cell reconstitution after alpha-beta-depleted transplantation in children. This clonotype was detected many times. The CDR3 consists of 16 residues. V lost 3 bases and J 5 bases, leaving 20 bases between the germline ends. Germline lookup yields CDR1 DFQATT and CDR2 SNEGSKA (reference sequence). It was with unique molecular identifiers that the TCRbeta library was prepared. Using its own MiXCR run on the PCR reads, TCRdb lists one record per CDR3 protein. This sample carries 90,000 to 130,000 distinct CDR3 sequences, about 9.3% of them seen once, and the ten largest clones take less than 10%.

This chain uses TRBV20-1 with TRBJ2-1; the D call may be TRBD1 or TRBD2 (6 bases each). The receptor comes from a human donor who donated a stem cell graft to a child with acute lymphoblastic leukemia. Material: PBMCs from the stem cell graft donor, obtained from the stem cell graft. The CDR3 DNA follows: TGCAGTGCTAGGAGGGGGGAGCTCCGAACGGACAATGAGCAGTTCTTC. This codes for CSARRGELRTDNEQFF.